These 31 T cell receptor beta chains share one sample of origin, sequenced in a study of T cell responses to AZD1222 COVID-19 vaccine. Assay used: immunoSEQ multiplex PCR; TCRdb lists only in-frame clones, some missing. The sample has about 130,000 clones, over 75% seen once. The material was peripheral blood, obtained on day 0 of AZD1222 vaccination. All receptors derive from an adult in good health.

V is TRBV20-1 and J is TRBJ2-1; D unclear. V was pared by 3 bases and J by 4 bases, with 10 bases between. From germline, CDR1 is DFQATT and CDR2 SNEGSKA (reference sequence). The CDR3 is 13 residues long. In nucleotides, the CDR3 is TGCAGTGCTAGTGTGTCCTCGTACAATGAGCAGTTCTTC. It specifies CSASVSSYNEQFF.

The chain links TRBV5-4 to TRBJ2-1; D gene ambiguous. Germline CDR1 SGHNT, CDR2 YYREEE (reference sequence). V lost 4 bases and J lost 2, with 7 bases in between. The CDR3 loop spans 13 amino acids. The CDR3 DNA sequence: TGTGCCAGCAGCGGTGGGGCCTACAATGAGCAGTTCTTC. This gives the protein CASSGGAYNEQFF.

This clone was counted a single time. V is TRBV5-1 and J is TRBJ2-5, with D tentatively TRBD2 (5 bases). Germline V lookup: CDR1 SGHRS, CDR2 YFSETQ. This CDR3 is 16 amino acids long. The V and J ends lost 2 bases and 5 bases respectively, with 19 bases between them. CDR3 sequence: CASSFPHSGLGETQYF. The CDR3, as DNA: TGCGCCAGCAGCTTCCCTCACAGCGGTCTGGGGGAGACCCAGTACTTC.

This sequence joins TRBV19 and TRBJ1-2, with 9 nucleotides matching TRBD1. The V gene end was trimmed by 7 bases and the J gene end by 5 bases; junction bases not matched to a gene: 8. The CDR3 is made up of 14 amino acids. Germline CDR1 LNHDA, CDR2 SQIVND (reference sequence). The CDR3 loop reads CASIRDRAPYGYTF. In DNA form, the CDR3 reads TGTGCCAGTATTCGGGACAGGGCCCCTTATGGCTACACCTTC.

J is TRBJ2-1 and V is TRBV5-1; the match to TRBD2 covers 13 bases. Germline assignment: CDR1 SGHRS and CDR2 YFSETQ. Germline trimming cut 4 bases from V and 7 bases from J; bases unmatched to any gene: 8. The CDR3 is made up of 16 amino acids. CDR3 loop: CASSPSTSGGVNEQFF. The CDR3 nucleotides read TGCGCCAGCAGCCCCTCCACTAGCGGGGGGGTAAATGAGCAGTTCTTC.

This clone was counted ten times or more. The rearrangement links TRBV7-9 to TRBJ2-3, with D perhaps matching TRBD2 (6 bases). Germline values: CDR1 SEHNR, CDR2 FQNEAQ (reference sequence). Trimming pared 3 bases from V and 3 bases from J, leaving 19 bases between. CDR3 length: 17 residues. For the CDR3, the DNA is TGTGCCAGCAGCTTGAACCGGGACTCGGGATCGACAGATACGCAGTATTTT. It is translated as CASSLNRDSGSTDTQYF.

The V and J genes are TRBV19 and TRBJ2-7; 8 nucleotides agree with TRBD1. Germline V lookup: CDR1 LNHDA, CDR2 SQIVND (reference sequence). The CDR3 is 15 residues long. V trimming: 10 bases; J trimming: 7 bases; junction bases outside the gene matches: 18. The CDR3 DNA reads as TGTGCCACCAACCCGACAGGGGATTCCCCACTTGAGCAGTACTTC. Amino acid sequence: CATNPTGDSPLEQYF.

In its sample, this clone was seen once. The V gene is TRBV2, the J gene TRBJ1-2, with no clear D. CDR1 is SNHLY, CDR2 FYNNEI, per germline. Trimming took off 2 bases at V and 9 bases at J, with 13 bases between the two ends. The CDR3 consists of 13 residues. CDR3 DNA sequence: TGTGCCAGCAGTGAATATACCCCGGGTAGCTACACCTTC. The encoded protein is CASSEYTPGSYTF.

This sequence joins TRBV19 and TRBJ2-7; D might be TRBD2 (5 bases). V lost 5 bases and J lost 3, with 14 bases in between. The CDR3 is 14 residues long. Germline V gene sequence: CDR1 LNHDA, CDR2 SQIVND (reference sequence). The CDR3 DNA follows: TGTGCCAGTAGTGTCAGACTCGGAGGCTACGAGCAGTACTTC. Amino acid sequence: CASSVRLGGYEQYF. Full variable domain (outside the CDR3, taken from reference TRBV19 and TRBJ2-7): DGGITQSPKYLFRKEGQNVTLSCEQNLNHDAMYWYRQDPGQGLRLIYYSQIVNDFQKGDIAEGYSVSREKKESFPLTVTSAQKNPTAFYLCASSVRLGGYEQYFGPGTRLTVT.

V is TRBV5-1 and J is TRBJ2-1; 13 positions match TRBD2. The CDR3 runs to 16 residues. The V segment lost 4 bases and the J segment 1 base; nucleotides outside the gene matches: 2. Germline CDR1 is SGHRS and CDR2 is YFSETQ. This chain's CDR3 is CASSTGLAGSYNEQFF. The CDR3 DNA is TGCGCCAGCAGCACGGGACTAGCGGGATCCTACAATGAGCAGTTCTTC.

The chain joins TRBV30 to TRBJ2-7; D might be TRBD1 (8 bases). Trimming left V 0 bases short and J 6 bases short, with 15 bases between. This CDR3 comprises 14 residues. Germline V lookup: CDR1 GTSNPN, CDR2 SVGIG (reference sequence). In DNA form, the CDR3 reads TGTGCCTGGAGTGTATCGAACAGGGGGGGCGAGCAGTACTTC. It translates to CAWSVSNRGGEQYF.

The rearrangement links TRBV5-1 to TRBJ1-1, with a weak D call TRBD1 (5 bases). Germline V lookup: CDR1 SGHRS, CDR2 YFSETQ. This CDR3 region has 15 residues. Between the trimmed V and J ends, which lost 0 bases and 1 base, there was a span of 10 bases. This chain's CDR3 is CASSLVGGENTEAFF. CDR3 sequence (DNA): TGCGCCAGCAGCTTGGTGGGGGGAGAGAACACTGAAGCTTTCTTT.

J is TRBJ2-1 and V is TRBV28, with 9 bases that match TRBD2. V dropped 7 bases and J dropped 2; count of bases not matched to a gene: 3. The V gene's germline CDR1 is MDHEN and CDR2 SYDVKM. The CDR3 has 14 amino acids. The DNA of the CDR3 is TGTGCCAGCACCCTAGCGGGAACCTACAATGAGCAGTTCTTC. Translation gives CASTLAGTYNEQFF.

The rearrangement uses TRBV7-2 and TRBJ2-5; tentative D call: TRBD2 (6 bases). With 3 bases removed from V and 2 bases from J, the gap between germline ends came to 13 bases. CDR1 and CDR2 from the germline V gene are SGHTA and FQGNSA. The CDR3 spans 15 residues. For the CDR3, the DNA is TGTGCCAGCAGCTTTTGGCGGGGCATACAAGAGACCCAGTACTTC. Its translation: CASSFWRGIQETQYF.

The rearrangement links TRBV5-4 to TRBJ2-7; the D is unclear. The CDR3 sequence is 14 residues long. Germline loops: CDR1 SGHNT, CDR2 YYREEE (reference sequence). Deletions cut 3 bases from V and 6 bases from J, with 16 bases between. CDR3 bases: TGTGCCAGCAGCTCACCGGGCCCCCCCGGCGAGCAGTACTTC. This gives the protein CASSSPGPPGEQYF. The whole variable domain, filled in from reference TRBV5-4 and TRBJ2-7, reads ETGVTQSPTHLIKTRGQQVTLRCSSQSGHNTVSWYQQALGQGPQFIFQYYREEENGRGNFPPRFSGLQFPNYSSELNVNALELDDSALYLCASSSPGPPGEQYFGPGTRLTVT.

V is TRBV7-3 and J is TRBJ2-3, with 8 nucleotides matching TRBD2. Germline-derived CDR1 and CDR2 are SGHTA and FQGTGA. Trimming cost V 5 bases and J 7 bases; bases outside gene matches: 5. The CDR3 totals 13 residues. The DNA for the CDR3 is TGTGCCAGCAGCCGGACTAGCTCGAATACGCAGTATTTT. Translation: CASSRTSSNTQYF.

The chain couples TRBV9 to TRBJ2-2; 11 bases map to TRBD2. CDR3 length: 15 amino acids. The trim removed 0 bases at V and 8 bases at J, leaving 3 bases unmatched. Looked up from germline, CDR1 is SGDLS and CDR2 is YYNGEE. CDR3 bases: TGTGCCAGCAGCGTAGAACTAGCGGGGGCGGGGGAGCTGTTTTTT. Its translation is CASSVELAGAGELFF. Filled out from reference TRBV9 and TRBJ2-2, the complete variable domain reads DSGVTQTPKHLITATGQRVTLRCSPRSGDLSVYWYQQSLDQGLQFLIQYYNGEERAKGNILERFSAQQFPDLHSELNLSSLELGDSALYFCASSVELAGAGELFFGEGSRLTVL.

The CDR3 DNA follows: TGTGCCAGCAGGGGGGCTCAGGGGTCCACTGAAGCTTTCTTT. The encoded protein is CASRGAQGSTEAFF. This chain joins TRBV28 and TRBJ1-1, with a tentative D call TRBD1 (6 bases). The CDR3 totals 14 residues. V lost 6 bases, J lost 4 bases, and 15 bases lay in between. Germline V lookup: CDR1 MDHEN, CDR2 SYDVKM.

The chain combines TRBV15 with TRBJ2-5; D might be TRBD2 (6 bases). This CDR3 has 15 amino acids. Between the trimmed V and J ends, which lost 3 bases and 0 bases, there was a span of 11 bases. Germline lookup yields CDR1 LNHNV and CDR2 YYDKDF (reference sequence). CDR3 nucleotide sequence: TGTGCCACCAGCAGTGTAGCGGCATACCAAGAGACCCAGTACTTC. This codes for CATSSVAAYQETQYF.

The V and J genes are TRBV4-2 and TRBJ2-6; D not resolved. From germline, CDR1 is LGHNA and CDR2 YNFKEQ. The CDR3 has 16 residues. V lost 1 base, J lost 0 bases, and 7 bases lay in between. This CDR3 is CASSQVASSGANVLTF. CDR3 sequence (DNA): TGTGCCAGCAGCCAAGTTGCGAGCTCTGGGGCCAACGTCCTGACTTTC.

The table lists this clone with a few counts. V usage is TRBV6-5 and J usage is TRBJ2-7; D might be TRBD2 (5 bases). The germline gives CDR1 MNHEY, CDR2 SVGAGI. This CDR3 comprises 15 residues. V dropped 0 bases and J dropped 2 bases, with 11 bases sitting between them. The CDR3 coding sequence is TGTGCCAGCAGTTACTCTCGGACGGGAACCTACGAGCAGTACTTC. Translated: CASSYSRTGTYEQYF.

A word on this clone: This same CDR3 is encoded by further DNA sequences in the sample. This chain connects TRBV19 to TRBJ2-7, with D uncertain. This CDR3 contains 11 residues. The germline V gene has CDR1 LNHDA and CDR2 SQIVND (reference sequence). The V end was cut by 1 base, the J end by 4 bases, with 2 bases between. CDR3 nucleotides: TGTGCCAGTAGTATAGGATACGAGCAGTACTTC. Encoded protein: CASSIGYEQYF.

This rearrangement joins TRBV20-1 to TRBJ2-5; D may be TRBD2 (6 bases). This CDR3 comprises 12 residues. Germline CDR1 DFQATT, CDR2 SNEGSKA (reference sequence). V shed 3 bases and J shed 5 bases, with 10 bases lying between them. The CDR3: CSASRGIETQYF. CDR3 DNA sequence: TGCAGTGCTAGTCGGGGGATCGAGACCCAGTACTTC.

CDR3 amino acids: CASSLGVEETQYF. CDR3 bases: TGCGCCAGCAGCTTGGGTGTGGAAGAGACCCAGTACTTC. This rearrangement joins TRBV5-1 to TRBJ2-5; D is unresolved. V was pared by 0 bases and J by 3 bases, with 6 bases between. The CDR3 runs 13 residues. Germline CDR1 reads SGHRS; CDR2 reads YFSETQ. Filled out from reference TRBV5-1 and TRBJ2-5, the complete variable domain reads KAGVTQTPRYLIKTRGQQVTLSCSPISGHRSVSWYQQTPGQGLQFLFEYFSETQRNKGNFPGRFSGRQFSNSRSEMNVSTLELGDSALYLCASSLGVEETQYFGPGTRLLVL.

This sequence joins TRBV27 and TRBJ2-6; D gene unclear. The germline V gene encodes CDR1 MNHEY and CDR2 SMNVEV (reference sequence). The CDR3 is made up of 13 amino acids. With 3 bases removed from V and 4 bases from J, the gap between germline ends came to 4 bases. The CDR3 sequence: CASSLIGANVLTF. CDR3 bases: TGTGCCAGCAGTTTGATCGGGGCCAACGTCCTGACTTTC.

The chain joins TRBV19 to TRBJ1-4; the D is unclear. This CDR3 region has 14 residues. With 3 bases removed from V and 4 bases from J, the gap between germline ends came to 9 bases. The germline gives CDR1 LNHDA, CDR2 SQIVND (reference sequence). This CDR3 is CASSIAGFNEKLFF. The CDR3 DNA reads as TGTGCCAGTAGTATTGCGGGGTTTAATGAAAAACTGTTTTTT.

The J gene is TRBJ2-7, the V gene TRBV5-3, with TRBD1 as a possible D gene (5 bases). TRBV5-3 is designated an ORF whose function remains uncertain. Trimming cost V 6 bases and J 4 bases, with 14 bases left between them. The CDR3 length is 13 residues. This CDR3 reads CARKGGRDYEQYF. CDR3 sequence (DNA): TGTGCCAGAAAGGGCGGCAGGGATTACGAGCAGTACTTC.

This chain connects TRBV4-3 to TRBJ2-1; 12 bases agree with TRBD2. Germline V lookup: CDR1 LGHNA, CDR2 YSLEER. The ends lost 3 bases at V and 9 bases at J; junction bases unmatched: 6. CDR3 length: 15 amino acids. DNA for the CDR3: TGCGCCAGCAGCCACTCTAGCGGGAGGGGAATTGAGCAGTTCTTC. Protein sequence: CASSHSSGRGIEQFF.

The rearrangement joins TRBV19 to TRBJ2-7, with 9 bases matching TRBD1. Germline CDR1 is LNHDA and CDR2 is SQIVND (reference sequence). The CDR3 covers 11 residues. The CDR3 loop reads CGAGTGHEQYF. The CDR3 DNA reads TGTGGAGCAGGGACAGGGCACGAGCAGTACTTC.

The chain joins TRBV19 to TRBJ1-1; weak D call: TRBD1 (6 bases). The CDR3 is made up of 13 amino acids. Germline CDR1 and CDR2: LNHDA and SQIVND (reference sequence). V lost 7 bases and J 7 bases, leaving 16 bases between the germline ends. The CDR3 loop is CASTLKRGGEAFF. In DNA, the CDR3 is TGTGCCAGTACCCTCAAGAGGGGGGGTGAAGCTTTCTTT.

The chain recombines TRBV28 with TRBJ2-2; tentative D call: TRBD1 (5 bases). This CDR3 region has 13 residues. V dropped 3 bases and J dropped 5 bases, with 7 bases sitting between them. Germline V gene sequence: CDR1 MDHEN, CDR2 SYDVKM. Here the CDR3 reads CASSLTATGELFF. Written as DNA, the CDR3 is TGTGCCAGCAGTTTGACAGCTACCGGGGAGCTGTTTTTT.